Listed here is a single T cell receptor (beta chain). Antigen specificity is unknown. The record originates from a study of post-analysis software for immune sequencing data. Overall study findings and caveats: Pronounced co-clustering by F measure was evident among identically batched samples. Multiple sclerosis patients had significantly lower normalized Chao1 diversity than controls.

Incorporated into the TCR beta cDNA libraries were unique molecular identifiers, which served to reduce PCR and sequencing biases. Each sample of 1 to 10 million input T cells yielded around 500,000 cDNA molecules, so each molecule approximated one T cell. TCRdb called the PCR reads again in MiXCR, with one record for every CDR3 protein. This sample has about 160,000 distinct CDR3 sequences, with 35% to 40% found just once. The sequence was obtained from a girl aged 10 to 17 with multiple sclerosis. Specimen: blood, collected after autologous hematopoietic stem cell transplantation.

The chain's CDR3 is CASTYKLGGTEAFF. The CDR3 DNA follows: TGTGCCAGCACCTACAAGCTGGGGGGGACTGAAGCTTTCTTT. V usage is TRBV6-2 or TRBV6-3 and J usage is TRBJ1-1; possibly TRBD1 for D (5 bases). The CDR3 loop spans 14 amino acids. V was clipped by 7 bases and J by 5 bases, with 17 bases between them. Germline values: CDR1 MNHEY, CDR2 SVGEGT.